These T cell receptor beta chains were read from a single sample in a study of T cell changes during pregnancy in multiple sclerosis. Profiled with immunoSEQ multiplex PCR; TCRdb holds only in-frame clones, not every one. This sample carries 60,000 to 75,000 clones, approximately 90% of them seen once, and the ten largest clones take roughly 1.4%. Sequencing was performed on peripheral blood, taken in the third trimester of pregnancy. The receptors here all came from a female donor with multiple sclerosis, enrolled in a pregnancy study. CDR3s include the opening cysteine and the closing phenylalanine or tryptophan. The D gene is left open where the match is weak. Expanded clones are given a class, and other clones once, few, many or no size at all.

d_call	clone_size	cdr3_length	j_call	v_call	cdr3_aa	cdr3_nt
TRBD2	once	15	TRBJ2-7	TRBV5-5	CASSLAAGGQWEQYF	TGTGCCAGCAGCTTGGCAGCGGGGGGGCAATGGGAGCAGTACTTC
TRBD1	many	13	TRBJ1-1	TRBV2	CASRDRGNTEAFF	TGTGCCAGCAGGGACAGGGGGAACACTGAAGCTTTCTTT
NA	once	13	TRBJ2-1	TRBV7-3	CASSLIRFDEQFF	TGTGCCAGCAGCTTAATACGGTTCGATGAGCAGTTCTTC
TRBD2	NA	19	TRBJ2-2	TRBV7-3	CASSLRASGGVANTGELFF	TGTGCCAGCAGCTTAAGGGCTAGCGGGGGGGTTGCGAACACCGGGGAGCTGTTTTTT
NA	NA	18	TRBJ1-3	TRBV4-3	CASSQATSRAGTGNTIYF	TGCGCCAGCAGCCAAGCTACTAGTCGGGCAGGCACTGGAAACACCATATATTTT
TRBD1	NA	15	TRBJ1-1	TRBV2	CASSVRLQGPRGAFF	TGTGCCAGCAGTGTACGCTTACAGGGGCCCAGAGGAGCTTTCTTT
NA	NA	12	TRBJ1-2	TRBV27	CASSSRVGGYTF	TGTGCCAGCAGTTCCAGGGTCGGGGGCTACACCTTC
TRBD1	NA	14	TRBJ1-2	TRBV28	CASSLIGLGQGYTF	TGTGCCAGCAGTTTAATAGGATTGGGACAGGGCTACACCTTC
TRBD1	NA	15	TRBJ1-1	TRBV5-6	CASRLWDRRYTEAFF	TGTGCCAGCAGGCTGTGGGACAGAAGATACACTGAAGCTTTCTTT
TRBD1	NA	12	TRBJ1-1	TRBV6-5	CASSGTAREAFF	TGTGCCAGCAGCGGGACAGCACGAGAAGCTTTCTTT
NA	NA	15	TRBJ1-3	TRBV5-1	CASKTTANSGNTIYF	TGCGCCAGCAAGACCACAGCCAACTCTGGAAACACCATATATTTT
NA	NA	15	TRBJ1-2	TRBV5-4	CASSSPQRGLYGYTF	TGTGCCAGCAGTTCCCCTCAGCGGGGGCTCTATGGCTACACCTTC
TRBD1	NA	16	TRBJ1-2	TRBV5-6	CASSLGPGQGPYGYTF	TGTGCCAGCAGCTTGGGGCCGGGACAGGGTCCCTATGGCTACACCTTC
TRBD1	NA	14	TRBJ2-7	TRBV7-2	CASSAGQGALEQYF	TGTGCCAGCAGCGCGGGACAGGGGGCGCTTGAGCAGTACTTC
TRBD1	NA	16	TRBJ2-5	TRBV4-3	CASSPLGAGGDETQYF	TGCGCCAGCAGCCCGCTTGGGGCAGGGGGCGATGAGACCCAGTACTTC
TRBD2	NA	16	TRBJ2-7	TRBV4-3	CASSQFPRGGPGEQYF	TGCGCCAGCAGCCAATTTCCACGGGGGGGCCCGGGCGAGCAGTACTTC
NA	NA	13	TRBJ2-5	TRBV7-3	CASSLSSQETQYF	TGTGCCAGCAGCTTGTCTAGCCAAGAGACCCAGTACTTC
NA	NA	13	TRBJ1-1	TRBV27	CASSFIAGSEAFF	TGTGCCAGCAGTTTTATCGCGGGGTCCGAAGCTTTCTTT
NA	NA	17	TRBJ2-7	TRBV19	CASSIRYPGPNSYEQYF	TGTGCCAGTAGTATTAGGTACCCTGGGCCGAACTCCTACGAGCAGTACTTC
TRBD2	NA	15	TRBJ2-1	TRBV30	CACAASGGPYNEQFF	TGTGCCTGCGCGGCTAGCGGGGGGCCTTACAATGAGCAGTTCTTC
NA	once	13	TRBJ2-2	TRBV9	CARTRGATGELFF	TGTGCCAGAACCCGGGGGGCAACCGGGGAGCTGTTTTTT
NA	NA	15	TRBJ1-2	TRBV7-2	CASSPQSAAGKGYTF	TGTGCCAGCAGCCCCCAGTCGGCAGCCGGGAAAGGCTACACCTTC
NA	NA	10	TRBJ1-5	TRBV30	CACVNQPQHF	TGTGCCTGCGTCAATCAGCCCCAGCATTTT
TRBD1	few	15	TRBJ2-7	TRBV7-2	CASSLAPGQGFVQYF	TGTGCCAGCAGCTTAGCCCCGGGACAGGGATTCGTGCAGTACTTC
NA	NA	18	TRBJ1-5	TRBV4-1	CASSQSAPQGRLNQPQHF	TGCGCCAGCAGCCAATCGGCGCCACAGGGACGTCTCAATCAGCCCCAGCATTTT
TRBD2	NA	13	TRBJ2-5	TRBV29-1	CSVDSGGGETQYF	TGCAGCGTTGACTCCGGGGGAGGGGAGACCCAGTACTTC
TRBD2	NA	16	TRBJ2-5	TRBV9	CASSAGTSGRGETQYF	TGTGCCAGCAGCGCGGGGACTAGCGGGAGGGGGGAGACCCAGTACTTC
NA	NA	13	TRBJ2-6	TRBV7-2	CASSFSGANVLTF	TGTGCCAGCAGCTTCTCCGGGGCCAACGTCCTGACTTTC
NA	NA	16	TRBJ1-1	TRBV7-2	CASSLDDSRLFTEAFF	TGTGCCAGCAGCTTAGATGACAGCAGGTTATTCACTGAAGCTTTCTTT
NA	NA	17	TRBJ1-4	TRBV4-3	CASSQRGHGRPNEKLFF	TGCGCCAGCAGCCAGAGGGGACACGGACGTCCTAATGAAAAACTGTTTTTT
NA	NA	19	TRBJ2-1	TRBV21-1	CASSPIAGGFFRLYNEQFF	TGTGCCAGCAGCCCGATAGCGGGGGGGTTCTTCCGCCTCTACAATGAGCAGTTCTTC
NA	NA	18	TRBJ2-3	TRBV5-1	CASSPGRGGALGTDTQYF	TGCGCCAGCAGCCCGGGGAGGGGGGGGGCCTTGGGTACAGATACGCAGTATTTT
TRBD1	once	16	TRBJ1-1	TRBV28	CASTSLDRVMNTEAFF	TGTGCCAGTACCTCCCTGGACAGGGTGATGAACACTGAAGCTTTCTTT
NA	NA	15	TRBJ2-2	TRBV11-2	CASSSPGKNTGELFF	TGTGCCAGCAGCTCCCCAGGAAAGAACACCGGGGAGCTGTTTTTT
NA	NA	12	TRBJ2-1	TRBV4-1	CASSQAPYEQFF	TGCGCCAGCAGCCAAGCTCCCTATGAGCAGTTCTTC
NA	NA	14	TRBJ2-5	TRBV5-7	CASSFAQVQETQYF	TGTGCCAGCAGCTTCGCGCAGGTCCAAGAGACCCAGTACTTC
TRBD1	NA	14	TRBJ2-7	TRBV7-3	CASSSGDRVAEQYF	TGTGCCAGCAGCTCGGGGGACAGGGTGGCCGAGCAGTACTTC
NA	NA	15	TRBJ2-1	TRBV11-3	CASSSNRVRGNEQFF	TGTGCCAGCAGCTCCAACAGGGTACGAGGCAATGAGCAGTTCTTC
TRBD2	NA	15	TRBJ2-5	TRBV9	CASSGLAGGQETQYF	TGTGCCAGCAGCGGACTAGCGGGGGGGCAAGAGACCCAGTACTTC
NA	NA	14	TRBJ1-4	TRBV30	CAWSTRQVREKLFF	TGTGCCTGGAGTACCCGACAGGTTAGGGAAAAACTGTTTTTT
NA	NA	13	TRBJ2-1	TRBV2	CASTRGKDNEQFF	TGTGCCAGCACGAGGGGGAAAGACAATGAGCAGTTCTTC
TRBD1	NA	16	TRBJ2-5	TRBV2	CASRAYRGPPQETQYF	TGTGCCAGCAGGGCATACAGGGGGCCCCCCCAAGAGACCCAGTACTTC